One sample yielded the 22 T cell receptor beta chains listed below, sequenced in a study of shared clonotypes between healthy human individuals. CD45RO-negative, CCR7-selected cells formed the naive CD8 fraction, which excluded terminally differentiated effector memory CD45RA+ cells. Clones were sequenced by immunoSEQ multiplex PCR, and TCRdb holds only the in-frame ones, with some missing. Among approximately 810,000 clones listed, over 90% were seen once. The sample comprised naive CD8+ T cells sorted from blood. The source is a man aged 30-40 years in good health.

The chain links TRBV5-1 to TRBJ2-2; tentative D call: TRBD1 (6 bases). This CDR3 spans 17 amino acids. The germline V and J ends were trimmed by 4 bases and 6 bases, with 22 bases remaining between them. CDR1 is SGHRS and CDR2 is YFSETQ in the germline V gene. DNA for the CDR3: TGCGCCAGCAGCCTCAGACAGGCCTCGCTGACAGCCGGGGAGCTGTTTTTT. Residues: CASSLRQASLTAGELFF.

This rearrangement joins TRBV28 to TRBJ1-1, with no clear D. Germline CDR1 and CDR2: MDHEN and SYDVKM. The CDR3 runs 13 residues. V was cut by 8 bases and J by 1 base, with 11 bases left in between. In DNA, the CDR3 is TGTGCCAGCGGTAGGGCAGAGAACACTGAAGCTTTCTTT. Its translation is CASGRAENTEAFF.

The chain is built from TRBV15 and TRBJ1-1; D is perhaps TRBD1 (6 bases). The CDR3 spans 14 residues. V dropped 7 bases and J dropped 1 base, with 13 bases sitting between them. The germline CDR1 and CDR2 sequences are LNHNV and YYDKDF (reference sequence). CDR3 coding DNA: TGTGCCACCACCGAGGACAGTCGGAACACTGAAGCTTTCTTT. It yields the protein CATTEDSRNTEAFF. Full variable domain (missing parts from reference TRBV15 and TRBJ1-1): DAMVIQNPRYQVTQFGKPVTLSCSQTLNHNVMYWYQQKSSQAPKLLFHYYDKDFNNEADTPDNFQSRRPNTSFCFLDIRSPGLGDTAMYLCATTEDSRNTEAFFGQGTRLTVV.

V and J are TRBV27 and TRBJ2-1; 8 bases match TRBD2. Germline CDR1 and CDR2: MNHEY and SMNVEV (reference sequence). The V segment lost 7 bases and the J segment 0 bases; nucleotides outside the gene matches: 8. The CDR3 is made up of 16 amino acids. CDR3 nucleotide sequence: TGTGCCAGCACCGCCTGGGCGGGGGGCTCCTACAATGAGCAGTTCTTC. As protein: CASTAWAGGSYNEQFF.

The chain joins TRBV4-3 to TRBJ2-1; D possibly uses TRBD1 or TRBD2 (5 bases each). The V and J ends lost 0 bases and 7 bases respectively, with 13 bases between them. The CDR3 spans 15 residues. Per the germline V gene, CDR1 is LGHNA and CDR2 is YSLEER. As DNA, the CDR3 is TGCGCCAGCAGCCAAGACCCCCCGGGGCTGAATGAGCAGTTCTTC. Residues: CASSQDPPGLNEQFF.

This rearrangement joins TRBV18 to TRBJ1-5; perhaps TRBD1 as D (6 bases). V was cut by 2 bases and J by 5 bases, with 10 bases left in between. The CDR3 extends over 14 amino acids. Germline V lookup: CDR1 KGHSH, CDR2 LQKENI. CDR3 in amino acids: CASSPGGRHQPQHF. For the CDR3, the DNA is TGTGCCAGCTCACCAGGGGGCAGACATCAGCCCCAGCATTTT.

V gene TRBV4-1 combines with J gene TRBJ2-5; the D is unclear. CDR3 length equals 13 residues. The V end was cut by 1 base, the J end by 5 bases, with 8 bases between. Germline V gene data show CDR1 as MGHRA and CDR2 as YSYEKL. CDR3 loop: CASSQGLWETQYF. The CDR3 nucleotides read TGCGCCAGCAGCCAAGGCCTCTGGGAGACCCAGTACTTC.

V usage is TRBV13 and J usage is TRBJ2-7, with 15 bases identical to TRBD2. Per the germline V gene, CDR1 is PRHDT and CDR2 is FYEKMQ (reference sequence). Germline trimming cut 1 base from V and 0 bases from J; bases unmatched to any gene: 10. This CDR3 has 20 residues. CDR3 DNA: TGTGCCAGCAGCTTAGAAGGGATGGGGACTAGCGGGAGGAGCTCCTACGAGCAGTACTTC. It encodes CASSLEGMGTSGRSSYEQYF. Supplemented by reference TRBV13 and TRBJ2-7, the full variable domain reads AAGVIQSPRHLIKEKRETATLKCYPIPRHDTVYWYQQGPGQDPQFLISFYEKMQSDKGSIPDRFSAQQFSDYHSELNMSSLELGDSALYFCASSLEGMGTSGRSSYEQYFGPGTRLTVT.

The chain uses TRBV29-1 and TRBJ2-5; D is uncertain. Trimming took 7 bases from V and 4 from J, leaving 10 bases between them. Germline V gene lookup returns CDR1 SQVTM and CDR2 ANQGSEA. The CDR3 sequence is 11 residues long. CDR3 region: CSAPDGETQYF. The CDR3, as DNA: TGCAGCGCTCCGGACGGAGAGACCCAGTACTTC.

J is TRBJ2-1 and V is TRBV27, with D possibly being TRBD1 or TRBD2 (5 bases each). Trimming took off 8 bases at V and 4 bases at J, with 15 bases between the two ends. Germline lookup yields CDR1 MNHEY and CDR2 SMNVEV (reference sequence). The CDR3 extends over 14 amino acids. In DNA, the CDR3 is TGTGCCAGCTGGATACCGGGACGATACAATGAGCAGTTCTTC. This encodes CASWIPGRYNEQFF.

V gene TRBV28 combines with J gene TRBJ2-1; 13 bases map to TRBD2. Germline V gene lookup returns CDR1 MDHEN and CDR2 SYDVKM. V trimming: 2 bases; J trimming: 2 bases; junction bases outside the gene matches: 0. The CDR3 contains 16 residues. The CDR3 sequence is CASSLGTSGTYNEQFF. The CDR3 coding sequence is TGTGCCAGCAGTTTAGGGACTAGCGGGACCTACAATGAGCAGTTCTTC.

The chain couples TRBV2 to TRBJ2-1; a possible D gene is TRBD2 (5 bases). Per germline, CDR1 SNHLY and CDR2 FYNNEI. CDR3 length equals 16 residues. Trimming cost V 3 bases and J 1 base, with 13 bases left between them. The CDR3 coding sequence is TGTGCCAGCAGTGACCGTCCTAGCACATCCTACAATGAGCAGTTCTTC. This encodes CASSDRPSTSYNEQFF.

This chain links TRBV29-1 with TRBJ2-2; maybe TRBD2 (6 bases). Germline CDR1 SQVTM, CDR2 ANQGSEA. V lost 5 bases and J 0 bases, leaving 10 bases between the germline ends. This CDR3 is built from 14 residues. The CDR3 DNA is TGCAGCGTTCCCGGGACTTCGAACACCGGGGAGCTGTTTTTT. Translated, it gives CSVPGTSNTGELFF.

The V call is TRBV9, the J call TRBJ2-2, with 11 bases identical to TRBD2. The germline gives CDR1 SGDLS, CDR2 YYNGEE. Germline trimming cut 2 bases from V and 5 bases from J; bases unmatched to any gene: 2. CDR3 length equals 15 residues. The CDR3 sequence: CASSVRTSGTGELFF. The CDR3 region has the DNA TGTGCCAGCAGCGTTCGGACTAGCGGGACCGGGGAGCTGTTTTTT. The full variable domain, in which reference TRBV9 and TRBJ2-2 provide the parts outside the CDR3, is DSGVTQTPKHLITATGQRVTLRCSPRSGDLSVYWYQQSLDQGLQFLIQYYNGEERAKGNILERFSAQQFPDLHSELNLSSLELGDSALYFCASSVRTSGTGELFFGEGSRLTVL.

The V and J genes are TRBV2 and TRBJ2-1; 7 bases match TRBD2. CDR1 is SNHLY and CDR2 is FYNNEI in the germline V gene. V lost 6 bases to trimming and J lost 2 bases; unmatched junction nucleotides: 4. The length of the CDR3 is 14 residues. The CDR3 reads CASRGGGAYNEQFF. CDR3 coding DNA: TGTGCCAGCAGGGGCGGGGGAGCCTACAATGAGCAGTTCTTC.

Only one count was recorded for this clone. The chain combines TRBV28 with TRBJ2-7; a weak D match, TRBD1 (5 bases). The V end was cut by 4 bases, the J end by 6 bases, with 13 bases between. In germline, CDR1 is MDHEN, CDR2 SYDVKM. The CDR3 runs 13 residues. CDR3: CASSSTERGEQYF. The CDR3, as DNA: TGTGCCAGCAGTTCCACCGAAAGGGGCGAGCAGTACTTC.

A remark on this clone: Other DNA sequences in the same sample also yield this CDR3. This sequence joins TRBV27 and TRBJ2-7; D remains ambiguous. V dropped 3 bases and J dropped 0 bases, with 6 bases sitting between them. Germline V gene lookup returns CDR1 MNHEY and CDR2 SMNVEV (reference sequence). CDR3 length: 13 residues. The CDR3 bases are TGTGCCAGCAGTTTCGCCAGCTCCTACGAGCAGTACTTC. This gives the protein CASSFASSYEQYF.

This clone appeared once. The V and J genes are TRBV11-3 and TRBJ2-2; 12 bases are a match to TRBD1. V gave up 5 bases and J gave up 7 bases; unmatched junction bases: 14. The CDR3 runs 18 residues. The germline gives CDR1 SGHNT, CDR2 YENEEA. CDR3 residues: CASSPLSLGQGAVGELFF. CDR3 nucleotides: TGTGCCAGCAGCCCCCTTAGTTTGGGACAGGGGGCTGTCGGGGAGCTGTTTTTT.

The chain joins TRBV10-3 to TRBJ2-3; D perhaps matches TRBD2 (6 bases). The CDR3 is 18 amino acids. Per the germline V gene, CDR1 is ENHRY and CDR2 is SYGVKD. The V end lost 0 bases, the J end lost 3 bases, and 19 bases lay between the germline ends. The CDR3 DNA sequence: TGTGCCATCAGTGAGTCCGCGCACCCGGGACTTCATACAGATACGCAGTATTTT. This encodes CAISESAHPGLHTDTQYF.

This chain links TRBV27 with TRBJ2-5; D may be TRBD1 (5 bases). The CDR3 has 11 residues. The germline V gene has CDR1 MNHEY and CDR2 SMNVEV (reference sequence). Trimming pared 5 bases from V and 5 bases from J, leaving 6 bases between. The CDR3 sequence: CASSKGETQYF. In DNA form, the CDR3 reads TGTGCCAGCAGTAAGGGGGAGACCCAGTACTTC.

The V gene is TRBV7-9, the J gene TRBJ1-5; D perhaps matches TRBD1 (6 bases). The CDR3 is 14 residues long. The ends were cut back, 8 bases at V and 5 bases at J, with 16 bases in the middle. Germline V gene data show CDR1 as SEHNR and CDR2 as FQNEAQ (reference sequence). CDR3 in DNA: TGTGCCAGCGGGACGACAGGTGGGGATCAGCCCCAGCATTTT. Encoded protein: CASGTTGGDQPQHF.

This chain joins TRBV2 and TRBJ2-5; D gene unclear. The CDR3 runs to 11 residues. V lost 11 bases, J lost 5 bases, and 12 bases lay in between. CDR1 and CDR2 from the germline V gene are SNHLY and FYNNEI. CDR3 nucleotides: TGTGCCCGTCAGTTCGGGGAGACCCAGTACTTC. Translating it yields CARQFGETQYF. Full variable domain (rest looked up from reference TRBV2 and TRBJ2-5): EPEVTQTPSHQVTQMGQEVILRCVPISNHLYFYWYRQILGQKVEFLVSFYNNEISEKSEIFDDQFSVERPDGSNFTLKIRSTKLEDSAMYFCARQFGETQYFGPGTRLLVL.